A single sample gave rise to the 24 T cell receptor beta chains below, sequenced in a study of blood T cell repertoires in COVID-19. Sequencing used immunoSEQ multiplex PCR; TCRdb keeps in-frame clones, though not all of them. The profile shows under 200,000 clones, 80% to 90% of them singletons. Sequenced: peripheral blood. The receptors were sampled from a woman aged 60-70 years who had recovered from COVID-19.

In this sample, this clone turned up once. The rearrangement uses TRBV11-2 and TRBJ2-1, with a possible D match to TRBD1 (6 bases). The V end lost 0 bases, the J end lost 2 bases, and 8 bases lay between the germline ends. This CDR3 contains 15 residues. Germline V gene data show CDR1 as SGHAT and CDR2 as FQNNGV. The CDR3 spells CASSLEQGPYNEQFF. In nucleotides, the CDR3 is TGTGCCAGCAGCTTAGAACAGGGCCCCTACAATGAGCAGTTCTTC. Full variable domain (remainder filled in from reference TRBV11-2 and TRBJ2-1): EAGVAQSPRYKIIEKRQSVAFWCNPISGHATLYWYQQILGQGPKLLIQFQNNGVVDDSQLPKDRFSAERLKGVDSTLKIQPAKLEDSAVYLCASSLEQGPYNEQFFGPGTRLTVL.

This chain uses TRBV4-1 with TRBJ2-1, with D unresolved. Germline V CDR1 and CDR2: MGHRA, YSYEKL. The CDR3 has 16 amino acids. With 0 bases removed from V and 3 bases from J, the gap between germline ends came to 12 bases. The CDR3 region is CASSQEGRLFYNEQFF. The CDR3 nucleotides read TGCGCCAGCAGCCAAGAGGGCCGATTATTCTACAATGAGCAGTTCTTC.

The J gene is TRBJ1-5, the V gene TRBV4-1, with 10 bases matching TRBD1. The germline CDR1 and CDR2 sequences are MGHRA and YSYEKL. The CDR3 is made up of 15 amino acids. After removal of 0 bases from V and 5 bases from J, the junction contained 1 base not matched to a gene. CDR3 amino acids: CASSQDGTGDQPQHF. The CDR3 nucleotides read TGCGCCAGCAGCCAAGATGGGACAGGGGATCAGCCCCAGCATTTT.

The gene calls are TRBV11-3 and TRBJ2-1, with TRBD2 matching 14 bases. J gave up 8 bases and V 3 bases, and 3 bases lay outside the gene matches. Germline V gene lookup returns CDR1 SGHNT and CDR2 YENEEA. This CDR3 spans 15 amino acids. The CDR3 spells CASSLGLAGVHEQFF. The DNA for the CDR3 is TGTGCCAGCAGCTTGGGACTAGCGGGGGTACATGAGCAGTTCTTC.

The chain employs TRBV15 and TRBJ1-1; 7 bases agree with TRBD1. The V gene end was trimmed by 2 bases and the J gene end by 4 bases; junction bases not matched to a gene: 1. CDR3 length: 13 amino acids. In germline, CDR1 is LNHNV, CDR2 YYDKDF (reference sequence). In nucleotides, the CDR3 is TGTGCCACCAGCAGACAGGGGGTCACTGAAGCTTTCTTT. Its translation is CATSRQGVTEAFF.

In DNA, the CDR3 is TGTGCCAGCAGCCCACAGACAGGGAACTATGGCTACACCTTC. The encoded protein is CASSPQTGNYGYTF. This rearrangement joins TRBV7-9 to TRBJ1-2, with 7 bases matching TRBD1. The J segment lost 2 bases and the V segment lost 5 bases, leaving 5 bases of the junction unmatched. CDR1 and CDR2 (germline): SEHNR, FQNEAQ (reference sequence). The CDR3 covers 14 residues.

This chain links TRBV10-3 with TRBJ2-3; 13 bases are shared with TRBD2. The CDR3 is made up of 16 amino acids. V dropped 6 bases and J dropped 3; count of bases not matched to a gene: 6. In germline, CDR1 is ENHRY, CDR2 SYGVKD. As DNA, the CDR3 is TGTGCCATCAGCAGGACTAGCGGGGGCCGAACAGATACGCAGTATTTT. Its translation: CAISRTSGGRTDTQYF.

This chain uses TRBV18 with TRBJ1-1; the D gene is possibly TRBD1 (6 bases). CDR3 size: 12 residues. In germline, CDR1 is KGHSH, CDR2 LQKENI. V was pared by 6 bases and J by 4 bases, with 9 bases between. The CDR3 DNA reads as TGTGCCAGCTCGGGGGCCAGCACTGAAGCTTTCTTT. Amino acids: CASSGASTEAFF.

This chain links TRBV3-1 (or the pseudogene TRBV3-2) with TRBJ2-7; D possibly corresponds to TRBD2 (5 bases). The CDR3 has 15 residues. CDR1 is LGHDT, CDR2 YNNKEL, per germline (reference sequence). Trimming cost V 0 bases and J 4 bases, with 13 bases left between them. The DNA for the CDR3 is TGTGCCAGCAGCCAAGACGCCGGGAAGTTTTACGAGCAGTACTTC. Its translation is CASSQDAGKFYEQYF.

The chain is built from TRBV5-4 and TRBJ1-4; 7 positions match TRBD1. CDR3 length: 14 residues. CDR1 and CDR2 from the germline V gene are SGHNT and YYREEE (reference sequence). V was pared by 3 bases and J by 3 bases, with 2 bases of the junction left unmatched. Here the CDR3 reads CASSSQGPNEKLFF. CDR3 DNA sequence: TGTGCCAGCAGCTCACAGGGGCCTAATGAAAAACTGTTTTTT.

The V gene is TRBV3-1 (or the pseudogene TRBV3-2), the J gene TRBJ2-2; D is uncertain. This CDR3 is built from 12 residues. V shed 3 bases and J shed 6 bases, with 5 bases lying between them. CDR1 LGHDT and CDR2 YNNKEL come from the germline V gene (reference sequence). The CDR3 coding sequence is TGTGCCAGCAGCCAGGCATCCGGGGAGCTGTTTTTT. It specifies CASSQASGELFF.

The chain combines TRBV5-4 with TRBJ2-1, with 14 bases that match TRBD2. The CDR3 contains 16 residues. Germline V gives CDR1 SGHNT, CDR2 YYREEE (reference sequence). The V gene end was trimmed by 3 bases and the J gene end by 4 bases; junction bases not matched to a gene: 3. The CDR3 loop is CASSYGLAGGYNEQFF. The CDR3 bases are TGTGCCAGCAGCTACGGACTAGCGGGGGGATACAATGAGCAGTTCTTC.

This clone was seen more than once but under ten times. This chain links TRBV5-8 with TRBJ2-4, with 9 bases lining up with TRBD2. V shed 3 bases and J 5 bases; nucleotides not matched to a gene: 12. The CDR3 is 17 amino acids. Germline CDR1 is SGHTS and CDR2 is YDEGEE. The CDR3 sequence: CASSSFERGALENIQYF. CDR3 in DNA: TGTGCCAGCAGCTCCTTCGAGCGGGGGGCCCTGGAAAACATTCAGTACTTC. Complete variable domain (other parts from reference TRBV5-8 and TRBJ2-4): EAGVTQSPTHLIKTRGQQATLRCSPISGHTSVYWYQQALGLGLQFLLWYDEGEERNRGNFPPRFSGRQFPNYSSELNVNALELEDSALYLCASSSFERGALENIQYFGAGTRLSVL.

The chain is built from TRBV19 and TRBJ1-1; D may be TRBD1 (6 bases). Looked up from germline, CDR1 is LNHDA and CDR2 is SQIVND (reference sequence). The length of the CDR3 is 15 residues. The V and J ends lost 4 bases and 6 bases respectively, with 18 bases between them. CDR3 coding DNA: TGTGCCAGTAGTACCCTATCAGGGGCAGGCGCTGAAGCTTTCTTT. Encoded protein: CASSTLSGAGAEAFF.

V gene TRBV4-1 combines with J gene TRBJ2-7, with TRBD1 matching 7 bases. V shed 0 bases, J shed 2 bases, and the junction held 7 bases outside the gene matches. This CDR3 region has 16 residues. The V gene's germline CDR1 is MGHRA and CDR2 YSYEKL. The CDR3 region is CASSQEYGQEPYEQYF. The CDR3 DNA reads as TGCGCCAGCAGCCAAGAATACGGACAGGAACCCTACGAGCAGTACTTC.

This clone was counted a single time. The chain employs TRBV4-1 and TRBJ1-4; D gene ambiguous. The CDR3 runs to 18 residues. In germline, CDR1 is MGHRA, CDR2 YSYEKL. Trimming stripped 1 base from V and 1 base from J, with 16 bases between. The CDR3 region is CASSQGPRRGRTNEKLFF. As DNA, the CDR3 is TGCGCCAGCAGCCAAGGGCCCAGACGAGGTAGAACTAATGAAAAACTGTTTTTT.

The chain uses TRBV27 and TRBJ1-1; the D gene is possibly TRBD1 (5 bases). The germline V and J ends were trimmed by 5 bases and 4 bases, with 11 bases remaining between them. This CDR3 has 13 amino acids. Germline loops: CDR1 MNHEY, CDR2 SMNVEV (reference sequence). This chain's CDR3 is CASSPHGGTEAFF. The CDR3 nucleotides are TGTGCCAGCAGTCCCCACGGGGGCACTGAAGCTTTCTTT.

In this sample, this clone turned up a few times. The rearrangement joins TRBV19 to TRBJ1-1; D is perhaps TRBD1 (6 bases). CDR3 size: 15 residues. V lost 5 bases and J lost 0, with 13 bases in between. CDR1 is LNHDA, CDR2 SQIVND, per germline (reference sequence). The CDR3 nucleotides read TGTGCCAGTAGTTCCTTACAGGGCTTGAACACTGAAGCTTTCTTT. Its protein product is CASSSLQGLNTEAFF.

The chain uses TRBV4-2 and TRBJ1-1; D is uncertain. The CDR3 is made up of 15 amino acids. Germline V gene data show CDR1 as LGHNA and CDR2 as YNFKEQ. With 1 base removed from V and 3 bases from J, the gap between germline ends came to 12 bases. CDR3 bases: TGTGCCAGCAGCCAAGGGCTGGCCGAGGACACTGAAGCTTTCTTT. Translation gives CASSQGLAEDTEAFF.

The chain is built from TRBV29-1 and TRBJ2-7, with TRBD1 matching 9 bases. Trimming at V came to 6 bases and at J to 1 base, leaving 4 bases not matched to a gene. Per germline, CDR1 SQVTM and CDR2 ANQGSEA. The CDR3 is 13 amino acids. The CDR3 DNA is TGCAGCGTAGCCGGGACAGGGTCCTACGAGCAGTACTTC. Translation gives CSVAGTGSYEQYF.

The gene calls are TRBV7-8 and TRBJ1-5; TRBD1 aligns across 11 bases. Unmatched junction bases numbered 7, after V lost 3 bases and J lost 9 bases. This CDR3 region has 15 residues. Looked up from germline, CDR1 is SGHVS and CDR2 is FQNEAQ. CDR3 sequence (DNA): TGTGCCAGCAGCTTGGGGGACAGGGGGTCTGGGCCCCAGCATTTT. Translation gives CASSLGDRGSGPQHF.

V usage is TRBV6-5 and J usage is TRBJ2-3; 8 bases are shared with TRBD2. The CDR3 has 16 amino acids. Looked up from germline, CDR1 is MNHEY and CDR2 is SVGAGI. J gave up 2 bases and V 2 bases, and 6 bases lay outside the gene matches. The CDR3 protein is CASSYGTSGITDTQYF. The CDR3 DNA reads TGTGCCAGCAGTTACGGTACTAGCGGAATCACAGATACGCAGTATTTT.

This chain joins TRBV2 and TRBJ1-6; D is undetermined. The CDR3 length is 12 residues. Deletions cut 8 bases from V and 7 bases from J, with 9 bases between. The germline gives CDR1 SNHLY, CDR2 FYNNEI. The CDR3 loop reads CASFLLNSPLHF. As DNA, the CDR3 is TGTGCCAGCTTTTTGTTAAATTCACCCCTCCACTTT.

This chain links TRBV14 with TRBJ2-3; 9 bases map to TRBD1. Germline CDR1 is SGHDN and CDR2 is FVKESK. V lost 1 base and J lost 0; bases outside the gene matches: 5. The CDR3 totals 17 residues. The CDR3 DNA is TGTGCCAGCAGCCAAGCAACAGGGGGCGTCAGCACAGATACGCAGTATTTT. Translating it yields CASSQATGGVSTDTQYF.